Considering frequency, the clone carrying this T cell receptor beta chain is medium-sized (0.01 to 0.1%). What it recognizes is unknown. UMI-labeled TRB cDNA libraries were prepared by 5' RACE. Reanalyzing the 5' RACE reads, TCRdb keeps one entry per CDR3 protein, without DNA. The sample data list 4,500 to 6,000 distinct CDR3 sequences. This CDR3 spans 16 amino acids. Germline CDR1 is SGHVS and CDR2 is FQNEAQ. The sample comes from a study of CXCR3-negative and CXCR3-positive naive CD8 T cells. Study-wide findings and caveats: Researchers report that CXCR3-positive naive cells carry more hydrophobic TRB CDR3s than CXCR3-negative naive cells.

Sequenced material: naive CXCR3+ CD8+ T cells from blood. Subset: CD45RO-CCR7+CD27+CD95- naive CD8+ T cells expressing CXCR3 (TNR3+). The TCR was taken from a human donor in good health. Some clones in this sample may be carry-over from other donors' samples. This rearrangement joins TRBV7-8 to TRBJ2-2; the D call of TRBD2 rests on TCRdb alone, since no DNA is present to check it. The CDR3 sequence: CASSGGRAISPGELFF.